These T cell receptor beta chains were read from a single sample in a study of blood T cell repertoires in COVID-19. Method: immunoSEQ multiplex PCR; TCRdb's copy keeps in-frame clones and lacks some. Of about 160,000 clones in the sample, approximately 80% were seen once. The specimen was peripheral blood. All receptors come from a man between 65 and 85 years old who had recovered from COVID-19. CDR3s leave out the opening cysteine and the closing phenylalanine or tryptophan. The order of the fields is V gene, clone size, CDR3 protein. Size is omitted from some rows. Given values are once, few, many or a class for expanded clones.

v_call: TRBV7-9; clone_size: .; cdr3_aa: ASSLGGTGSLNSPLH
v_call: TRBV4-1; clone_size: .; cdr3_aa: ASSLADWGENEQY
v_call: TRBV7-8; clone_size: .; cdr3_aa: ASSLETGYEQY
v_call: TRBV7-9; clone_size: .; cdr3_aa: ASSRTSGRSGELF
v_call: TRBV7-9; clone_size: .; cdr3_aa: ASSSDYYGYT
v_call: TRBV11-2; clone_size: once; cdr3_aa: ASSFQGAQETQY
v_call: TRBV7-9; clone_size: once; cdr3_aa: ASSPGQPQETQY
v_call: TRBV4-3; clone_size: .; cdr3_aa: ASSQDGGSFSYEQY
v_call: TRBV30; clone_size: .; cdr3_aa: AWKVQGVNTGELF
v_call: TRBV10-1; clone_size: .; cdr3_aa: ASSDRPGSGDTQY
v_call: TRBV29-1; clone_size: few; cdr3_aa: SGGLARGEQY